This TCR beta chain was sequenced during a study of blood T cells in healthy people across ages. Study outcomes and limitations: Expanded clonotype changes were possibly confounded by unknown donor CMV status. Roughly linearly, TCR beta diversity per million T cells fell as age increased. Unsorted PBMC material precluded a definitive naive versus antigen-experienced comparison.

Together with a sample-barcoded 5' primer, a J-beta primer mix was included in a second PCR lasting roughly 6 to 12 cycles. From the 5' RACE reads, TCRdb called clonotypes with MiXCR, one entry per CDR3 protein. The data show about 900,000 distinct CDR3 sequences, about 48% seen once. Germline V gives CDR1 SGHVS, CDR2 FQNEAQ. Trimming stripped 4 bases from V and 8 bases from J, with 17 bases between. The CDR3 loop spans 14 amino acids. For this clonotype: Its target is not known.

The sample consisted of blood. This chain links TRBV7-8 with TRBJ1-2; unclear D gene. This TCR came from a man in his thirties or forties in good health. CDR3 DNA: TGTGCCAGCAGCTCGAGCATGGGCGAGGAAGGCTACACCTTC. Encoded protein: CASSSSMGEEGYTF.